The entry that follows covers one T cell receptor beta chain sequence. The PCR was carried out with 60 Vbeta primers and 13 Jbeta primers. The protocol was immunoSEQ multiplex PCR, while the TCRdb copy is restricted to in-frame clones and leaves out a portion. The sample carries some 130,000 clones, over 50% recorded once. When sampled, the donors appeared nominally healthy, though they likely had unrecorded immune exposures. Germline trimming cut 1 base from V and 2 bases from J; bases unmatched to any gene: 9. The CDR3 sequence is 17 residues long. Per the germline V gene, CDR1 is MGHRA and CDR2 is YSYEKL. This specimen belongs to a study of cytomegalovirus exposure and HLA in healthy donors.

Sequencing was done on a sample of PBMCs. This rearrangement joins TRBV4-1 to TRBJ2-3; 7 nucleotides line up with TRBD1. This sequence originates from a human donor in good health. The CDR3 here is CASSQALGQISTDTQYF. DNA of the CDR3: TGCGCCAGCAGCCAAGCTTTGGGACAGATTTCCACAGATACGCAGTATTTT.